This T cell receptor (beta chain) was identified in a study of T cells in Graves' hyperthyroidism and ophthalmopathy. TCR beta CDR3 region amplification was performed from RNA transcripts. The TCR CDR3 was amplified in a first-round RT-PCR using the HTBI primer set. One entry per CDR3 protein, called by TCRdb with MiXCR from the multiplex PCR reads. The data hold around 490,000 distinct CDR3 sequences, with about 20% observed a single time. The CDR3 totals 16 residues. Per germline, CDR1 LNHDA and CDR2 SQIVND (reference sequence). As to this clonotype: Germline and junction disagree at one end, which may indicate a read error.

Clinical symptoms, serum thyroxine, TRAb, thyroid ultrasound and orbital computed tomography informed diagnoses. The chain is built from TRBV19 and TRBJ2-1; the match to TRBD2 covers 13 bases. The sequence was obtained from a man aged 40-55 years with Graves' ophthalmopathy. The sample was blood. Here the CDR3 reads CASSKGLAGFGNERFF. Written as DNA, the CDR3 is TGTGCCAGTAGTAAGGGACTAGCGGGATTCGGGAATGAGCGGTTCTTC.